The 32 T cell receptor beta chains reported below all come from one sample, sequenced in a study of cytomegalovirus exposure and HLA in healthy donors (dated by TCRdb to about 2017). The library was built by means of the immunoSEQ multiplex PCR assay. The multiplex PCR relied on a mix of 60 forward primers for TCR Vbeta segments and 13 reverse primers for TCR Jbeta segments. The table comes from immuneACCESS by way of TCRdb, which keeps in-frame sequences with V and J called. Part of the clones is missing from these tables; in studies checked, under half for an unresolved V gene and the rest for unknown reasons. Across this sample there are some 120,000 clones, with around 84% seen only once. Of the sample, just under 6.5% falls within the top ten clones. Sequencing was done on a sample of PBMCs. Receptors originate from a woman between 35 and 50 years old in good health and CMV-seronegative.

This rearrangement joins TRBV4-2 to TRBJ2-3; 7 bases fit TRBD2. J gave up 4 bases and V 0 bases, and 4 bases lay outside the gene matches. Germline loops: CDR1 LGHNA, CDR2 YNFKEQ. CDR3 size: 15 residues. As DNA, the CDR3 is TGTGCCAGCAGCCAAGAACGCGGGAGTGCAGATACGCAGTATTTT. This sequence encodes CASSQERGSADTQYF.

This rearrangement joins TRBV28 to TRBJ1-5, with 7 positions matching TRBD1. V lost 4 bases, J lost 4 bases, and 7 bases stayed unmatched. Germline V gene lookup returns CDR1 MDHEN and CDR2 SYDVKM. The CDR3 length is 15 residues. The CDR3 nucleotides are TGTGCCAGCAGTTCGACGACAGGGACTAATCAGCCCCAGCATTTT. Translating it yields CASSSTTGTNQPQHF.

The CDR3 sequence: CASSLVRQPQHF. CDR3 DNA sequence: TGTGCCAGTAGTCTCGTTCGTCAGCCCCAGCATTTT. The chain links TRBV19 to TRBJ1-5; D unresolved. The CDR3 extends over 12 amino acids. V lost 5 bases, J lost 6 bases, and 8 bases lay in between. Per the germline V gene, CDR1 is LNHDA and CDR2 is SQIVND (reference sequence). The whole variable domain, remainder taken from reference TRBV19 and TRBJ1-5, is DGGITQSPKYLFRKEGQNVTLSCEQNLNHDAMYWYRQDPGQGLRLIYYSQIVNDFQKGDIAEGYSVSREKKESFPLTVTSAQKNPTAFYLCASSLVRQPQHFGDGTRLSIL.

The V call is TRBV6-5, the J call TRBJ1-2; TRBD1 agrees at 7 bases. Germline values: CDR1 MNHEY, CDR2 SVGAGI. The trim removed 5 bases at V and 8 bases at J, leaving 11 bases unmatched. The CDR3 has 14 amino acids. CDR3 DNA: TGTGCCAGCAGTAGCCAGGGGGGTTCGAGCGGCTACACCTTC. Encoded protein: CASSSQGGSSGYTF.

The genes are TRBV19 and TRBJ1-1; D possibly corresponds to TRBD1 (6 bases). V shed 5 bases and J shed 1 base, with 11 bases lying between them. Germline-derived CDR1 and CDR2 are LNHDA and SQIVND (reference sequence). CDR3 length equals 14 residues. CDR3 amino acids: CASSPGQWNTEAFF. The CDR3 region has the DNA TGTGCCAGTAGTCCAGGACAGTGGAACACTGAAGCTTTCTTT.

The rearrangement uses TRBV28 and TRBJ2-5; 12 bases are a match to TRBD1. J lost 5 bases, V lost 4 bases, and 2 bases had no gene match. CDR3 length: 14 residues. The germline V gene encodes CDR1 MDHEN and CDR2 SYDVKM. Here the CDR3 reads CASSSGQGAETQYF. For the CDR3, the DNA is TGTGCCAGCAGTTCGGGACAGGGGGCGGAGACCCAGTACTTC.

CDR3 nucleotides: TGCGCCAGCAGCTCTAACACCGGGGAGCTGTTTTTT. Protein: CASSSNTGELFF. The chain recombines TRBV5-1 with TRBJ2-2; D remains unclear. Germline CDR1 is SGHRS and CDR2 is YFSETQ. Trimming shortened V by 3 bases and J by 2 bases, and 2 bases separated the two germline ends. This CDR3 comprises 12 residues.

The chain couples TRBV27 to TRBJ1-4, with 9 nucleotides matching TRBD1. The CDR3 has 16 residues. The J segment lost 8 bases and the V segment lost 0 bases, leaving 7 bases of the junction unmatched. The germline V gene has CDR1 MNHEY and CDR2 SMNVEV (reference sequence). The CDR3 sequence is CASSLSIGQGSEKLFF. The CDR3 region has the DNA TGTGCCAGCAGTTTATCGATCGGACAGGGGTCCGAAAAACTGTTTTTT.

CDR3 DNA: TGTGCCAGCAGCGAGGGGCCAGGGGCCGGCAATGAGCAGTTCTTC. This codes for CASSEGPGAGNEQFF. The chain joins TRBV9 to TRBJ2-1; tentative D call: TRBD1 (6 bases). Trimming took off 3 bases at V and 6 bases at J, with 16 bases between the two ends. This CDR3 comprises 15 residues. Germline V gene lookup returns CDR1 SGDLS and CDR2 YYNGEE. Using reference TRBV9 and TRBJ2-1 for the parts outside the CDR3, the full variable domain is DSGVTQTPKHLITATGQRVTLRCSPRSGDLSVYWYQQSLDQGLQFLIQYYNGEERAKGNILERFSAQQFPDLHSELNLSSLELGDSALYFCASSEGPGAGNEQFFGPGTRLTVL.

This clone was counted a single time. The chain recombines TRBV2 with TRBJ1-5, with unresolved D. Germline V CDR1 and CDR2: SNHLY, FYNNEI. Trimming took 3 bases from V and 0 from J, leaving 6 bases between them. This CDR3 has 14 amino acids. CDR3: CASSDLFSNQPQHF. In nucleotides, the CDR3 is TGTGCCAGCAGTGATCTCTTTAGCAATCAGCCCCAGCATTTT.

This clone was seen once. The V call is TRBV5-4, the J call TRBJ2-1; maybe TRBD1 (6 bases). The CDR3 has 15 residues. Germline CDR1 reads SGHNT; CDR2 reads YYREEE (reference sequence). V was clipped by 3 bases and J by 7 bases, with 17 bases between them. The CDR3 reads CASSSLQGVWNEQFF. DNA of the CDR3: TGTGCCAGCAGCTCCCTACAGGGCGTCTGGAATGAGCAGTTCTTC. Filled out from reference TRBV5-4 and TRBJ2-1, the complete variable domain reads ETGVTQSPTHLIKTRGQQVTLRCSSQSGHNTVSWYQQALGQGPQFIFQYYREEENGRGNFPPRFSGLQFPNYSSELNVNALELDDSALYLCASSSLQGVWNEQFFGPGTRLTVL.

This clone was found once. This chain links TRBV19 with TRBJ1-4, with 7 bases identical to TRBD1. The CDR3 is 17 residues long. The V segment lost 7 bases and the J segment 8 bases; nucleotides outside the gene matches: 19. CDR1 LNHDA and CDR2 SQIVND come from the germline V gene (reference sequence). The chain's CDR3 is CASTIIGSGTDQEKLFF. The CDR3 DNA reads TGTGCCAGTACAATAATTGGAAGTGGGACAGACCAAGAAAAACTGTTTTTT.

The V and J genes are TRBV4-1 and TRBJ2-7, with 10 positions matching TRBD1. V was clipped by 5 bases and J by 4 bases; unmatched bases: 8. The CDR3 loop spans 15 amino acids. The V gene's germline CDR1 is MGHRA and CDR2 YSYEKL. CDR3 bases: TGCGCCAGCAGCACTCGACAGGGGGCGGTTTACGAGCAGTACTTC. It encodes CASSTRQGAVYEQYF.

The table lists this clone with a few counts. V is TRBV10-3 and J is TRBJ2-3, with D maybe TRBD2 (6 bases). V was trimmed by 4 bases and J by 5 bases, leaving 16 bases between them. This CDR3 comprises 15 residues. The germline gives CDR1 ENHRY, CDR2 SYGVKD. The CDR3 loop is CAISGTIGSQDTQYF. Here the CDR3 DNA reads TGTGCCATCAGTGGGACTATAGGGTCACAAGATACGCAGTATTTT.

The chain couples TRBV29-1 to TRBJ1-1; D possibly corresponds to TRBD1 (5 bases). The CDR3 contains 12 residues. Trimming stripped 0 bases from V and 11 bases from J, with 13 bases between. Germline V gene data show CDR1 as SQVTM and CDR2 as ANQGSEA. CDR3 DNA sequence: TGCAGCGTTGAAGACCAGGGCCGGGAGGCTTTCTTT. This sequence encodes CSVEDQGREAFF. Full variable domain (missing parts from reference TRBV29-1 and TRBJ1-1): SAVISQKPSRDICQRGTSLTIQCQVDSQVTMMFWYRQQPGQSLTLIATANQGSEATYESGFVIDKFPISRPNLTFSTLTVSNMSPEDSSIYLCSVEDQGREAFFGQGTRLTVV.

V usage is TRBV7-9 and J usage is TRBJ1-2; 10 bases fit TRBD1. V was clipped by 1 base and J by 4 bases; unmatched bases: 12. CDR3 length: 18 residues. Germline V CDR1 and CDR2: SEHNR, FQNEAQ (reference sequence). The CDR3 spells CASSLESWTGGFSYGYTF. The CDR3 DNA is TGTGCCAGCAGCTTAGAGTCGTGGACAGGGGGATTTAGCTATGGCTACACCTTC.

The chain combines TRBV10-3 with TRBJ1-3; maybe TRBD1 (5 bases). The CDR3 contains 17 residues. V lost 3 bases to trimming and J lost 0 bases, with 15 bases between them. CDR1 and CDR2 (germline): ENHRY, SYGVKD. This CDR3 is CAISDRDSLRSGNTIYF. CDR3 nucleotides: TGTGCCATCAGTGATAGAGACAGTCTACGCTCTGGAAACACCATATATTTT.

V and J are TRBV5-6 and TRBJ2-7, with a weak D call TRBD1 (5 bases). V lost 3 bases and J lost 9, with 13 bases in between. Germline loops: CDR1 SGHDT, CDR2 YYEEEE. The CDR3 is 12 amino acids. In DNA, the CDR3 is TGTGCCAGCAGCTCGTATCAGGGTGCGCAGTACTTC. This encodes CASSSYQGAQYF.

The CDR3 DNA reads as TGCGCCAGCAGGACAGGGGGTAGCGCCTACGAGCAGTACTTC. Protein sequence: CASRTGGSAYEQYF. The chain links TRBV10-2 to TRBJ2-7; 9 bases fit TRBD1. The germline CDR1 and CDR2 sequences are WSHSY and SAAADI. With V trimmed by 6 bases and J by 2 bases, 5 bases remained unmatched. The CDR3 is 14 amino acids.

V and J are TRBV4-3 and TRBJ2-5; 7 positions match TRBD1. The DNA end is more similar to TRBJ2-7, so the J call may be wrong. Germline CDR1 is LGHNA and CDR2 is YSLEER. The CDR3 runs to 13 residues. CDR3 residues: CASSYRGQGEQYF. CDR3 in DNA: TGCGCCAGCAGCTACAGGGGCCAGGGCGAGCAGTACTTC.

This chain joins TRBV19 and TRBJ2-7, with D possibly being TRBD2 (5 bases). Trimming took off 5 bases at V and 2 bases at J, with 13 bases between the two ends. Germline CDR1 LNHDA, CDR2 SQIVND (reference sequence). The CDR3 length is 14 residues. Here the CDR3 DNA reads TGTGCCAGTAGTGTTGGACTGCCGACCTACGAGCAGTACTTC. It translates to CASSVGLPTYEQYF. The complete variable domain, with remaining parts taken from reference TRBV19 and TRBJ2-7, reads DGGITQSPKYLFRKEGQNVTLSCEQNLNHDAMYWYRQDPGQGLRLIYYSQIVNDFQKGDIAEGYSVSREKKESFPLTVTSAQKNPTAFYLCASSVGLPTYEQYFGPGTRLTVT.

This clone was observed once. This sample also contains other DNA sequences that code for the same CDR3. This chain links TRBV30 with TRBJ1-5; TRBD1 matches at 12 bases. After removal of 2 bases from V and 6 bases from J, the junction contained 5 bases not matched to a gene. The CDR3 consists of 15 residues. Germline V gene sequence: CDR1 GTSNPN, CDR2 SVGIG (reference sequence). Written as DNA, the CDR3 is TGTGCCTGGAGTTCCCGGGACAGGGGGCGTCAGCCCCAGCATTTT. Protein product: CAWSSRDRGRQPQHF.

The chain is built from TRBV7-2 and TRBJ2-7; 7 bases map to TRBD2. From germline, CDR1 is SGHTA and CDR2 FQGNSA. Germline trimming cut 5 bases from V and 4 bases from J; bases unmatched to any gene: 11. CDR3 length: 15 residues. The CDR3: CASSVSGTVYYEQYF. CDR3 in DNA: TGTGCCAGCAGCGTAAGCGGGACCGTGTATTACGAGCAGTACTTC.

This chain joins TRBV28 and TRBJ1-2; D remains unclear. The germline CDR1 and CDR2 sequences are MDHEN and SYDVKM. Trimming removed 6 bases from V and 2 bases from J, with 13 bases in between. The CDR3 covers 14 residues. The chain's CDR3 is CASSRGIANYGYTF. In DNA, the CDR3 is TGTGCCAGCAGCCGAGGGATCGCGAACTATGGCTACACCTTC.

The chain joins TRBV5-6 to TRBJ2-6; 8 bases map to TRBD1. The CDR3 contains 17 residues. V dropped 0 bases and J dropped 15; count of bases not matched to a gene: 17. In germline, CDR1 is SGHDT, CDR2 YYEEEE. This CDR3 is CASSLVGVRDRRDGLTF. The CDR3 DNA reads TGTGCCAGCAGCTTGGTCGGGGTCCGGGACAGGAGGGACGGCCTGACTTTC.

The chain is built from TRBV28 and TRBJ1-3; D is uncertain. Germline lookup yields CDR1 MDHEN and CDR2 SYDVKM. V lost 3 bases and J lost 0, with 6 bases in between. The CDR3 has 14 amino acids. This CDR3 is CASSLRLSGNTIYF. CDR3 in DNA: TGTGCCAGCAGTTTGAGACTCTCTGGAAACACCATATATTTT. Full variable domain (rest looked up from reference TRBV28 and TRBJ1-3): DVKVTQSSRYLVKRTGEKVFLECVQDMDHENMFWYRQDPGLGLRLIYFSYDVKMKEKGDIPEGYSVSREKKERFSLILESASTNQTSMYLCASSLRLSGNTIYFGEGSWLTVV.

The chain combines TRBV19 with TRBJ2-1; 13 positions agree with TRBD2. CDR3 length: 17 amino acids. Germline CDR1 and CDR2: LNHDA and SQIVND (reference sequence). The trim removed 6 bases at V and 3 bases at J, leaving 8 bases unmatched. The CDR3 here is CASSRRLAGGYYNEQFF. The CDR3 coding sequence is TGTGCCAGTAGCCGCAGACTAGCGGGAGGATACTACAATGAGCAGTTCTTC.

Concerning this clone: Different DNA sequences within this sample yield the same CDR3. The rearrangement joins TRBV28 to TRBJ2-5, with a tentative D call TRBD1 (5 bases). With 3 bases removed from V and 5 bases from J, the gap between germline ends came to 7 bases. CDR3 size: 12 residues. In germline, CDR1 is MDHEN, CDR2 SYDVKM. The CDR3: CASSFRGETQYF. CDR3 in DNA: TGTGCCAGCAGTTTTAGGGGCGAGACCCAGTACTTC.

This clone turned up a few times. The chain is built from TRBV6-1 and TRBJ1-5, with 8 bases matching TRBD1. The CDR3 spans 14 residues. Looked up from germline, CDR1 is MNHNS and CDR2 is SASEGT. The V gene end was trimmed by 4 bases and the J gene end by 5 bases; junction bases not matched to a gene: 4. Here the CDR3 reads CASSVSGGDQPQHF. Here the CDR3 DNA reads TGTGCCAGCAGTGTATCAGGGGGCGATCAGCCCCAGCATTTT.

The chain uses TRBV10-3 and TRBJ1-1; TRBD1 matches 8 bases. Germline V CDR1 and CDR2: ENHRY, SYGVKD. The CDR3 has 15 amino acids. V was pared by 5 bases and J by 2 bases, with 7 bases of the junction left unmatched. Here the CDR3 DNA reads TGTGCCATCAGTTCGTCAGGGGGCAGCAACACTGAAGCTTTCTTT. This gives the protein CAISSSGGSNTEAFF.

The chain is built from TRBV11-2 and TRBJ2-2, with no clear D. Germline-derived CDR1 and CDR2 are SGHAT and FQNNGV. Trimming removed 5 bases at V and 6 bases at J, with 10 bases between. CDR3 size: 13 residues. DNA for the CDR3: TGTGCCAGCAGCCTAACTCACGCCGGGGAGCTGTTTTTT. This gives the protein CASSLTHAGELFF.

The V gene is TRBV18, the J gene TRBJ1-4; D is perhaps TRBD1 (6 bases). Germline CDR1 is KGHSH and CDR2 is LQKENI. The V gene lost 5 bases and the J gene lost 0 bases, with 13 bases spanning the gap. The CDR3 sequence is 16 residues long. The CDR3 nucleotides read TGTGCCAGCTCAGCACGACAGGCAGCAACTAATGAAAAACTGTTTTTT. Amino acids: CASSARQAATNEKLFF.